The 17 T cell receptor beta chains given below trace back to one sample, sequenced in a study of T cell responses to AZD1222 COVID-19 vaccine. Only in-frame clones appear in the TCRdb table, and some are missing; sequencing was by immunoSEQ multiplex PCR. The data contain about 150,000 clones, about nine tenths of them seen just once; the ten biggest clones take up 18%. Sequenced material: peripheral blood, taken on day 0 of AZD1222 vaccination. Every receptor here comes from an adult in good health.

The rearrangement joins TRBV20-1 to TRBJ2-7, with a tentative D call TRBD1 (6 bases). Trimming cost V 5 bases and J 4 bases, with 9 bases left between them. Germline-derived CDR1 and CDR2 are DFQATT and SNEGSKA (reference sequence). There are 11 residues in the CDR3. The CDR3 spells CSAPGQYEQYF. In DNA form, the CDR3 reads TGCAGTGCTCCTGGACAGTACGAGCAGTACTTC.

J is TRBJ2-7 and V is TRBV7-9; TRBD2 aligns across 9 bases. V lost 5 bases to trimming and J lost 7 bases; unmatched junction nucleotides: 12. Germline V gives CDR1 SEHNR, CDR2 FQNEAQ (reference sequence). The CDR3 covers 15 residues. The CDR3 reads CASSTQREVSGEQYF. For the CDR3, the DNA is TGTGCCAGCAGCACACAGCGGGAGGTTTCGGGAGAGCAGTACTTC.

The chain uses TRBV5-1 and TRBJ1-3; the D is unclear. CDR3 length: 15 amino acids. The V end lost 1 base, the J end lost 4 bases, and 12 bases lay between the germline ends. Looked up from germline, CDR1 is SGHRS and CDR2 is YFSETQ. DNA of the CDR3: TGCGCCAGCAGCTTGTTGGAAGGCCCCGGAAACACCATATATTTT. Its protein is CASSLLEGPGNTIYF.

The gene calls are TRBV12-5 and TRBJ2-3; TRBD1 aligns across 9 bases. The trim removed 5 bases at V and 1 base at J, leaving 10 bases unmatched. This CDR3 has 17 residues. The germline CDR1 and CDR2 sequences are LGHNT and FRNRAP. The CDR3 sequence is CASGNRQGVVGTDTQYF. The CDR3 DNA follows: TGTGCTAGTGGTAACCGACAGGGGGTGGTGGGCACAGATACGCAGTATTTT.

The chain couples TRBV18 to TRBJ1-1; 7 nucleotides align to TRBD1. The CDR3 is 17 residues long. The germline V gene encodes CDR1 KGHSH and CDR2 LQKENI. V shed 6 bases and J 1 base; nucleotides not matched to a gene: 14. The CDR3 nucleotides read TGTGCCAGCTCCCCAAACAGGGGAACGGGTGCGAACACTGAAGCTTTCTTT. Translation: CASSPNRGTGANTEAFF.

The chain has TRBV30 and TRBJ2-2; D possibly corresponds to TRBD1 (6 bases). The CDR3 has 17 residues. V was clipped by 8 bases and J by 5 bases, with 27 bases between them. Germline V gene lookup returns CDR1 GTSNPN and CDR2 SVGIG (reference sequence). The CDR3 sequence is CAAWWSGARRWTGELFF. As DNA, the CDR3 is TGTGCCGCGTGGTGGTCAGGGGCCAGAAGGTGGACCGGGGAGCTGTTTTTT.

This rearrangement joins TRBV11-2 to TRBJ1-6; no firm D call. The V and J ends lost 1 base and 9 bases respectively, with 19 bases between them. Germline CDR1 SGHAT, CDR2 FQNNGV. This CDR3 spans 17 amino acids. The CDR3 spells CASSLVAGILYPSPLHF. As DNA, the CDR3 is TGTGCCAGCAGCTTAGTCGCGGGAATCCTATACCCTTCACCCCTCCACTTT.

The chain combines TRBV3-1 (or the pseudogene TRBV3-2) with TRBJ2-2; 10 nucleotides agree with TRBD2. The CDR3 length is 15 residues. CDR1 LGHDT and CDR2 YNNKEL come from the germline V gene (reference sequence). V lost 3 bases and J lost 5; bases outside the gene matches: 3. The CDR3 protein is CASSHTSGKTGELFF. The CDR3 bases are TGTGCCAGCAGCCATACTAGCGGGAAAACCGGGGAGCTGTTTTTT.

This chain joins TRBV4-3 and TRBJ1-6; a weak D match, TRBD1 (5 bases). Germline CDR1 reads LGHNA; CDR2 reads YSLEER. Between the trimmed V and J ends, which lost 0 bases and 7 bases, there was a span of 13 bases. The CDR3 sequence is 16 residues long. This CDR3 is CASSQDVAGGNSPLHF. The CDR3, as DNA: TGCGCCAGCAGCCAAGACGTCGCGGGGGGGAATTCACCCCTCCACTTT.

The V and J genes are TRBV19 and TRBJ1-5; 7 positions agree with TRBD1. CDR3 size: 16 residues. Trimming removed 10 bases from V and 0 bases from J; junction bases left unmatched: 12. Germline lookup yields CDR1 LNHDA and CDR2 SQIVND (reference sequence). CDR3 sequence reads: CATLPPDRDSNQPQHF. The CDR3 DNA reads TGTGCCACCCTCCCCCCAGACAGGGATAGCAATCAGCCCCAGCATTTT.

V gene TRBV7-9 combines with J gene TRBJ2-1; TRBD2 matches 8 bases. This CDR3 has 14 residues. Germline loops: CDR1 SEHNR, CDR2 FQNEAQ (reference sequence). With 3 bases clipped from V and 7 bases from J, the junction kept 5 bases outside the gene matches. The CDR3 region is CASSFAPGGNEQFF. As DNA, the CDR3 is TGTGCCAGCAGCTTCGCCCCGGGGGGGAATGAGCAGTTCTTC.

The chain links TRBV5-4 to TRBJ1-2; D is unclear. This CDR3 has 14 residues. V was trimmed by 0 bases and J by 5 bases, leaving 11 bases between them. Germline CDR1 SGHNT, CDR2 YYREEE (reference sequence). The CDR3 region is CASSLGAGSYGYTF. CDR3 bases: TGTGCCAGCAGCTTGGGGGCAGGATCATATGGCTACACCTTC.

On this clone itself: The sample carries other DNA sequences with the same CDR3. V gene TRBV5-1 combines with J gene TRBJ2-2, with 10 bases matching TRBD2. Germline CDR1 is SGHRS and CDR2 is YFSETQ. This CDR3 region has 15 residues. V shed 0 bases and J 4 bases; nucleotides not matched to a gene: 0. In nucleotides, the CDR3 is TGCGCCAGCAGCTTGGTAGCGGGAGGCACCGGGGAGCTGTTTTTT. Encoded protein: CASSLVAGGTGELFF.

The chain couples TRBV21-1 to TRBJ2-1. TRBV21-1 is reported as a pseudogene. The CDR3 covers 18 residues. For the CDR3, the DNA is TGTGCCAGCAGCAAAGGTTGGGACCGAAATTTACACTACAATGAGCAGTTCTTC. Its protein product is CASSKGWDRNLHYNEQFF.

The chain uses TRBV18 and TRBJ1-1, with TRBD1 as a possible D gene (5 bases). From germline, CDR1 is KGHSH and CDR2 LQKENI. V was shortened by 5 bases and J by 1 base, with 8 bases between the two germline ends. CDR3 size: 13 residues. The CDR3 DNA reads as TGTGCCAGCTCAGTCCAGGGGAACACTGAAGCTTTCTTT. Its translation: CASSVQGNTEAFF.

In this sample, this clone turned up a few times. The V and J genes are TRBV5-1 and TRBJ1-1; perhaps TRBD1 as D (5 bases). The CDR3 contains 15 residues. The V gene's germline CDR1 is SGHRS and CDR2 YFSETQ. V was shortened by 5 bases and J by 3 bases, with 17 bases between the two germline ends. The CDR3 DNA reads as TGCGCCAGCAGGAAGAGTAGGGCAGGGTACACTGAAGCTTTCTTT. Encoded protein: CASRKSRAGYTEAFF.

The gene calls are TRBV9 and TRBJ2-3, with TRBD1 identical over 10 bases. The CDR3 runs to 17 residues. Losses at the gene ends were 3 bases for V and 4 bases for J; bases not matched to a gene: 11. CDR1 is SGDLS, CDR2 YYNGEE, per germline. CDR3: CASSAREGTGAADTQYF. The CDR3, as DNA: TGTGCCAGCAGCGCACGTGAAGGGACAGGGGCTGCAGATACGCAGTATTTT.